The sequence of this T cell receptor beta chain was determined in a study of cytomegalovirus exposure and HLA in healthy donors. In the case of this clone: Its antigen is unidentified.

The CDR3 spans 11 residues. The germline V gene has CDR1 DFQATT and CDR2 SNEGSKA (reference sequence). V lost 7 bases, J lost 3 bases, and 9 bases lay in between. With 60 Vbeta and 13 Jbeta primers, the PCR was carried out. Clones were sequenced by immunoSEQ multiplex PCR, and TCRdb holds only the in-frame ones, with some missing. The sample holds 110,000 to 150,000 clones; about 10% are singletons and the top ten take approximately 1.7%. Overall study findings and caveats: What was likely a sequencing artifact was a cluster of highly shared sequence variants.

This receptor was obtained from a man aged 50-60 years in good health and CMV-seronegative. Sequenced input: PBMCs. The V call is TRBV20-1, the J call TRBJ1-1, with D unclear. The CDR3 sequence is CSGEMDTEAFF. DNA for the CDR3: TGCAGTGGAGAGATGGACACTGAAGCTTTCTTT.